The 21 T cell receptor beta chains presented below share a single source sample, sequenced in a study of cytomegalovirus exposure and HLA in healthy donors. This PCR relied on a set of 60 Vbeta primers and 13 Jbeta primers. The protocol was immunoSEQ multiplex PCR, while the TCRdb copy is restricted to in-frame clones and leaves out a portion. The sample has about 200,000 clones; about 82% are singletons. Source material: PBMCs. These receptors originate from a woman between 50 and 59 years old in good health and CMV-seronegative.

The chain combines TRBV27 with TRBJ1-2, with D possibly matching TRBD1 (5 bases). Trimming removed 3 bases from V and 5 bases from J, with 10 bases in between. CDR3 length equals 13 residues. Germline-derived CDR1 and CDR2 are MNHEY and SMNVEV (reference sequence). The chain's CDR3 is CASSLTDSYGYTF. The CDR3 bases are TGTGCCAGCAGTTTGACAGACTCTTATGGCTACACCTTC.

This clone was counted only a few times. The CDR3 sequence: CASSWGTSGPGEQFF. CDR3 DNA: TGTGCCAGCAGCTGGGGGACTAGCGGGCCCGGTGAGCAGTTCTTC. J is TRBJ2-1 and V is TRBV13, with TRBD2 matching 12 bases. The CDR3 runs to 15 residues. Losses at the gene ends were 4 bases for V and 9 bases for J; bases not matched to a gene: 7. Germline loops: CDR1 PRHDT, CDR2 FYEKMQ (reference sequence).

The chain is built from TRBV25-1 and TRBJ1-3; D perhaps matches TRBD1 (5 bases). Germline CDR1 and CDR2: MGHDK and SYGVNS. The CDR3 sequence is 15 residues long. Trimming took off 0 bases at V and 2 bases at J, with 8 bases between the two ends. The CDR3 DNA follows: TGTGCCAGCAGTGAATATCCAGGGACTGGAAACACCATATATTTT. Amino acids: CASSEYPGTGNTIYF. The full variable domain, rest sourced from reference TRBV25-1 and TRBJ1-3, is EADIYQTPRYLVIGTGKKITLECSQTMGHDKMYWYQQDPGMELHLIHYSYGVNSTEKGDLSSESTVSRIRTEHFPLTLESARPSHTSQYLCASSEYPGTGNTIYFGEGSWLTVV.

The chain links TRBV14 to TRBJ2-7; 9 bases agree with TRBD2. Germline values: CDR1 SGHDN, CDR2 FVKESK. CDR3 size: 16 residues. Losses at the gene ends were 1 base for V and 7 bases for J; bases not matched to a gene: 11. CDR3 protein: CASSQVALAGYGEQYF. In nucleotides, the CDR3 is TGTGCCAGCAGCCAAGTTGCACTAGCGGGTTATGGAGAGCAGTACTTC.

The chain is built from TRBV6-1 and TRBJ2-7, with D hard to call. Germline CDR1 MNHNS, CDR2 SASEGT. V was trimmed by 7 bases and J by 0 bases, leaving 13 bases between them. The CDR3 contains 14 residues. CDR3 amino acids: CASKARPNSYEQYF. DNA for the CDR3: TGTGCCAGCAAAGCGAGGCCGAACTCCTACGAGCAGTACTTC.

V is TRBV6-5 and J is TRBJ2-3; D is undetermined. Germline CDR1 MNHEY, CDR2 SVGAGI. This CDR3 comprises 13 residues. V was trimmed by 0 bases and J by 6 bases, leaving 7 bases between them. The CDR3 coding sequence is TGTGCCAGCAGTTACTCCCCTTCGGATACGCAGTATTTT. Encoded protein: CASSYSPSDTQYF.

This clone was seen only once. The chain links TRBV28 to TRBJ1-4; 9 bases are shared with TRBD1. The CDR3 is 14 residues long. Losses at the gene ends were 5 bases for V and 6 bases for J; bases not matched to a gene: 4. Germline V gene data show CDR1 as MDHEN and CDR2 as SYDVKM. The CDR3 sequence: CASSPTGGYEKLFF. CDR3 coding DNA: TGTGCCAGCAGTCCCACAGGGGGCTATGAAAAACTGTTTTTT.

The rearrangement joins TRBV7-2 to TRBJ2-7; D gene unclear. Germline V gene data show CDR1 as SGHTA and CDR2 as FQGNSA. Trimming took 2 bases from V and 0 from J, leaving 8 bases between them. CDR3 length: 14 amino acids. The CDR3 nucleotides read TGTGCCAGCAGCTTAAACAGAAACTCCTACGAGCAGTACTTC. Its translation: CASSLNRNSYEQYF.

The rearrangement links TRBV9 to TRBJ2-5; D is possibly TRBD2 (5 bases). With 4 bases removed from V and 5 bases from J, the gap between germline ends came to 18 bases. Per germline, CDR1 SGDLS and CDR2 YYNGEE. The CDR3 length is 15 residues. The CDR3 DNA is TGTGCCAGCAGCTATCTCGCGGGCCTGCAGGAGACCCAGTACTTC. Translating it yields CASSYLAGLQETQYF.

The rearrangement uses TRBV30 and TRBJ2-5, with 10 positions matching TRBD1. The V and J ends lost 2 bases and 5 bases, in that order; junction bases with no gene match: 8. The CDR3 covers 15 residues. Germline CDR1 reads GTSNPN; CDR2 reads SVGIG (reference sequence). The CDR3 DNA reads as TGTGCCTGGAGTTCCGGGACAGGGGTGTGGGAGACCCAGTACTTC. It codes for CAWSSGTGVWETQYF.

The rearrangement uses TRBV28 and TRBJ2-2; 12 bases align to TRBD2. V lost 4 bases to trimming and J lost 7 bases; unmatched junction nucleotides: 7. The CDR3 is made up of 16 amino acids. Germline V lookup: CDR1 MDHEN, CDR2 SYDVKM. The CDR3 DNA is TGTGCCAGCAGTTATCGGACTAGCGGGGCTTACGGGGAGCTGTTTTTT. Its protein is CASSYRTSGAYGELFF.

The gene calls are TRBV10-2 and TRBJ1-5; 9 positions match TRBD1. Trimming removed 7 bases from V and 5 bases from J; junction bases left unmatched: 3. Germline V gene lookup returns CDR1 WSHSY and CDR2 SAAADI. This CDR3 spans 13 amino acids. CDR3 sequence reads: CASTDRGYQPQHF. CDR3 nucleotides: TGCGCCAGCACGGACAGGGGATATCAGCCCCAGCATTTT.

The chain employs TRBV27 and TRBJ1-1; TRBD1 aligns across 7 bases. Trimming took 6 bases from V and 2 from J; bases not matched to a gene: 3. CDR3 length equals 13 residues. Germline V gene lookup returns CDR1 MNHEY and CDR2 SMNVEV (reference sequence). The CDR3 DNA reads as TGTGCCAGCAGACAGGGGACTAACACTGAAGCTTTCTTT. Residues: CASRQGTNTEAFF.

The chain uses TRBV28 and TRBJ1-4; no clear D. The germline CDR1 and CDR2 sequences are MDHEN and SYDVKM. There are 13 residues in the CDR3. CDR3: CGVREATNEKLFF. In DNA form, the CDR3 reads TGTGGGGTAAGGGAGGCAACTAATGAAAAACTGTTTTTT.

The rearrangement joins TRBV10-3 to TRBJ1-5; maybe TRBD1 (5 bases). Germline CDR1 ENHRY, CDR2 SYGVKD. Between the trimmed V and J ends, which lost 4 bases and 3 bases, there was a span of 7 bases. This CDR3 is 13 amino acids long. CDR3 sequence reads: CAISVDINQPQHF. In DNA, the CDR3 is TGTGCCATCAGTGTGGACATCAATCAGCCCCAGCATTTT.

This chain links TRBV20-1 with TRBJ2-3, with no clear D. The CDR3 is made up of 11 amino acids. Deletions cut 4 bases from V and 7 bases from J, with 9 bases between. Germline assignment: CDR1 DFQATT and CDR2 SNEGSKA (reference sequence). The chain's CDR3 is CSATLRNTQYF. CDR3 in DNA: TGCAGTGCTACTCTACGAAATACGCAGTATTTT.

The gene calls are TRBV6-5 and TRBJ1-1; no clear D gene. This CDR3 is built from 14 residues. Per germline, CDR1 MNHEY and CDR2 SVGAGI. Trimming cost V 0 bases and J 6 bases, with 11 bases left between them. DNA for the CDR3: TGTGCCAGCAGTTACTCGGCTGGGAGCGCTGAAGCTTTCTTT. It codes for CASSYSAGSAEAFF.

The chain is built from TRBV30 and TRBJ1-5, with D perhaps matching TRBD1 (5 bases). The germline gives CDR1 GTSNPN, CDR2 SVGIG (reference sequence). Trimming removed 7 bases from V and 5 bases from J, with 21 bases in between. The CDR3 sequence is 15 residues long. The CDR3 coding sequence is TGTGCCTTAATGAATGGGGCAGGGAACCATCAGCCCCAGCATTTT. Translated, it gives CALMNGAGNHQPQHF.

This chain connects TRBV27 to TRBJ2-1, with 8 positions matching TRBD2. Germline values: CDR1 MNHEY, CDR2 SMNVEV (reference sequence). The CDR3 extends over 15 amino acids. V was clipped by 2 bases and J by 5 bases; unmatched bases: 5. The CDR3, as DNA: TGTGCCAGCAGTTTACGGGGGGGCGAGCACAATGAGCAGTTCTTC. Its translation is CASSLRGGEHNEQFF.

This chain connects TRBV7-6 to TRBJ1-5; D unresolved. The CDR3 contains 15 residues. In germline, CDR1 is SGHVS, CDR2 FNYEAQ. Trimming took 1 base from V and 1 from J, leaving 8 bases between them. The CDR3 is CASSLVAGSNQPQHF. The CDR3 nucleotides are TGTGCCAGCAGCTTAGTTGCGGGAAGCAATCAGCCCCAGCATTTT.

The chain links TRBV10-1 to TRBJ1-6; 7 bases line up with TRBD1. J gave up 7 bases and V 4 bases, and 4 bases lay outside the gene matches. The V gene's germline CDR1 is WNHNN and CDR2 SYGVQD (reference sequence). The CDR3 has 14 residues. The CDR3 protein is CASSGGQVNSPLHF. CDR3 nucleotide sequence: TGCGCCAGCAGTGGAGGACAGGTAAATTCACCCCTCCACTTT.